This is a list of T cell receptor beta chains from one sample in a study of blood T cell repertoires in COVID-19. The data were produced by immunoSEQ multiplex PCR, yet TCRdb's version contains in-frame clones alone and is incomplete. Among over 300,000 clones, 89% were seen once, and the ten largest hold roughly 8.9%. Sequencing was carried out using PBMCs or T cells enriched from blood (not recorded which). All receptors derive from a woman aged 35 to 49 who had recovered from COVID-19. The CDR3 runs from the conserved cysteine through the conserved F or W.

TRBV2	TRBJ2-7	CASSERPTSSYEQYF
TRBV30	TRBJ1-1	CAWSVIRDTEAFF
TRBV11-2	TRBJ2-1	CASSLRTSSSSYNEQFF
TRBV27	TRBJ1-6	CASSTTRDREVWTLHF
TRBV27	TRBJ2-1	CASSLSQGGGNEQFF
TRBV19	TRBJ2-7	CASSIDRSEQYF
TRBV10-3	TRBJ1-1	CAISEWQGNTEAFF
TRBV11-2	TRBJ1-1	CASSLWGVTEAFF
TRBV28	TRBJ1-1	CASSLGGQGNTEAFF
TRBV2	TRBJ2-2	CASVRSGTETGELFF
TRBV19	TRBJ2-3	CASSIRLAGGVDTQYF
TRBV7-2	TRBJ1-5	CASSSSGGAQHF
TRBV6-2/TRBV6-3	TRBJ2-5	CASSYSGGKTQYF
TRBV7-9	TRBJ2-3	CASSGRGTSGRGDTQYF
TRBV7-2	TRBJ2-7	CASSLIAGGTGYEQYF
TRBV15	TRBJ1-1	CATSRERTVFEAFF
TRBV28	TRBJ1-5	CASSLLGGFVNQPQHF
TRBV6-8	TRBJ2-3	CASSILAGVSTDTQYF
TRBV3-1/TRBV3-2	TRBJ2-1	CASSQVAGAGNEQFF
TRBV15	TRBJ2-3	CATSRHGLAGGDTQYF
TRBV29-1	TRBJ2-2	CSVSGTGSVGELFF
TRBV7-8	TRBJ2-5	CASSLTSGQETQYF
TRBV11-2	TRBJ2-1	CASSSPNPAGASYNEQFF
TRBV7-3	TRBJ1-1	CASSLQPTGGTEAFF
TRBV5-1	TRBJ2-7	CASSLGPTSGGYEQYF
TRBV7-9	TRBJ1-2	CASSEGPDRGGLMYGYTF
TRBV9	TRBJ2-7	CASSVTAGEQYF
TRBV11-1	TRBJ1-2	CASSPSSQLGYTF
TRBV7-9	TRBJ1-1	CASSLAQKEAFF
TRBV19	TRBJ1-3	CASSVGTVSGNTIYF
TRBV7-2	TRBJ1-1	CASVRDRGRTEAFF
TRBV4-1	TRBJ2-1	CASSSLRLAGGNEQFF
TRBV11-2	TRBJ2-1	CASSSTSPGTGFYNEQFF
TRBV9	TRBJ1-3	CASSAYAGMRNTIYF
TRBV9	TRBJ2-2	CASSAGGPGTGELFF
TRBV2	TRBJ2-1	CASSRLADPNEQFF
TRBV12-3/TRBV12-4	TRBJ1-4	CASSTQGPRELFF
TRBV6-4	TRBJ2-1	CASSPGLGSYNEQFF
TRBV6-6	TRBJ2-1	CASSRLAGAFRNEQFF
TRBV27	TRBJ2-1	CASSLGTGLAYNEQFF
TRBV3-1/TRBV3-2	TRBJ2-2	CASSSRLAGVEELFF
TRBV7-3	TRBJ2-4	CASSRDRGDIQYF
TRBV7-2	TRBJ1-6	CASSLGRTGPSPLHF
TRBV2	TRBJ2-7	CASSEVRGYEQYF
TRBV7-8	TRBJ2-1	CASSQRGNEQFF